The entry that follows covers one T cell receptor beta chain sequence. The sample is drawn from a study of blood T cell repertoires in COVID-19. Overall study: Spain, Italy and the United States supplied samples that represented acute and convalescent COVID-19.

The V and J ends lost 5 bases and 7 bases, in that order; junction bases with no gene match: 5. The V gene's germline CDR1 is ENHRY and CDR2 SYGVKD. The CDR3 totals 14 residues. TCRdb keeps only in-frame clones here, not all; method: immunoSEQ multiplex PCR. In the table there are 100,000 to 150,000 clones, about 82% of which are singletons. The sequence derives from a human donor in a cohort sampled during active COVID-19. Material for sequencing was peripheral blood. The chain joins TRBV10-3 to TRBJ1-6; TRBD1 agrees at 7 bases. The CDR3: CAISTTGNNSPLHF. Written as DNA, the CDR3 is TGTGCCATCAGTACGACAGGGAACAATTCACCCCTCCACTTT.